The 3 T cell receptor beta chains listed next were all sequenced from one sample in a study of cytomegalovirus exposure and HLA in healthy donors. With 60 Vbeta and 13 Jbeta primers, the PCR was carried out. The protocol was immunoSEQ multiplex PCR, while the TCRdb copy is restricted to in-frame clones and leaves out a portion. Seen here are about 100,000 clones, 60% to 80% observed once, and the top ten hold about 4.5%. Sample: PBMCs. The source of these receptors is a woman between 18 and 30 years old in good health and CMV-seropositive.

The V gene is TRBV9, the J gene TRBJ1-2; TRBD1 might be the D (6 bases). Germline V gene data show CDR1 as SGDLS and CDR2 as YYNGEE. Trimming cost V 1 base and J 4 bases, with 11 bases left between them. This CDR3 has 14 amino acids. The CDR3 reads CASSVTGSAYGYTF. Written as DNA, the CDR3 is TGTGCCAGCAGCGTAACAGGGTCGGCCTATGGCTACACCTTC.

This clone has more than one count but fewer than ten. The rearrangement joins TRBV7-9 to TRBJ2-7; 14 nucleotides align to TRBD2. Germline V gives CDR1 SEHNR, CDR2 FQNEAQ (reference sequence). The CDR3 loop spans 15 amino acids. The junction had 3 bases not matched to a gene; V was cut back by 3 bases and J by 5 bases. The CDR3 DNA sequence: TGTGCCAGCAGCTTCGGGACTAGCGGGAGAGACGAGCAGTACTTC. The encoded protein is CASSFGTSGRDEQYF. Full variable domain (rest looked up from reference TRBV7-9 and TRBJ2-7): DTGVSQNPRHKITKRGQNVTFRCDPISEHNRLYWYRQTLGQGPEFLTYFQNEAQLEKSRLLSDRFSAERPKGSFSTLEIQRTEQGDSAMYLCASSFGTSGRDEQYFGPGTRLTVT.

This clone was seen a few times. This chain uses TRBV7-9 with TRBJ1-1; D is undetermined. Trimming removed 6 bases at V and 11 bases at J, with 10 bases between. The CDR3 runs 10 residues. The V gene's germline CDR1 is SEHNR and CDR2 FQNEAQ (reference sequence). DNA for the CDR3: TGTGCCAGCAGGGGAGATATGGCTTTCTTT. Translated: CASRGDMAFF.